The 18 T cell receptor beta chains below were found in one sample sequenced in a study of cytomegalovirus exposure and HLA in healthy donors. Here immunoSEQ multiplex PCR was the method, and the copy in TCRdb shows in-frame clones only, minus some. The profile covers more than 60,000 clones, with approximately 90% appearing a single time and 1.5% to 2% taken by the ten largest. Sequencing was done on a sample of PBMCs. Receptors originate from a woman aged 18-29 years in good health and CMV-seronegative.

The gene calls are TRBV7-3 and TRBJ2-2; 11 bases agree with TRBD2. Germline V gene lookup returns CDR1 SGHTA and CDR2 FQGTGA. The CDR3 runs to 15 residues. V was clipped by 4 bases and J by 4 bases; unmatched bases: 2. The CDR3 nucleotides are TGTGCCAGCAGCTGGCTAGCGGGAGGCACCGGGGAGCTGTTTTTT. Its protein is CASSWLAGGTGELFF. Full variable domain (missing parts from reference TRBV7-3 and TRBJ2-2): GAGVSQTPSNKVTEKGKYVELRCDPISGHTALYWYRQSLGQGPEFLIYFQGTGAADDSGLPNDRFFAVRPEGSVSTLKIQRTERGDSAVYLCASSWLAGGTGELFFGEGSRLTVL.

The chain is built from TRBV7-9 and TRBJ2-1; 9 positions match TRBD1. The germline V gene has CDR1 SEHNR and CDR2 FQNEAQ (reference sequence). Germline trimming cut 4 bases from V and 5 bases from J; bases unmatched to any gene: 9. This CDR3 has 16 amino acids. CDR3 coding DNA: TGTGCCAGCAGCTCTACCGGACAGGGGCCGAACAATGAGCAGTTCTTC. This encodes CASSSTGQGPNNEQFF. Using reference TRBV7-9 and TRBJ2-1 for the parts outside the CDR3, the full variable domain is DTGVSQNPRHKITKRGQNVTFRCDPISEHNRLYWYRQTLGQGPEFLTYFQNEAQLEKSRLLSDRFSAERPKGSFSTLEIQRTEQGDSAMYLCASSSTGQGPNNEQFFGPGTRLTVL.

The CDR3 region has the DNA TGTGCCAGCTCACCCCAGGGGGTCCACGAGCAGTACTTC. It is translated as CASSPQGVHEQYF. The chain recombines TRBV18 with TRBJ2-7, with 7 bases matching TRBD1. Germline lookup yields CDR1 KGHSH and CDR2 LQKENI. This CDR3 comprises 13 residues. V lost 3 bases to trimming and J lost 5 bases; unmatched junction nucleotides: 4.

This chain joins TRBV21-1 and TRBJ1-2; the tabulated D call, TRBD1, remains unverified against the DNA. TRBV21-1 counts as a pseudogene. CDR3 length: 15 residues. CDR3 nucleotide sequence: TGTGCCAGCAGCAATCCCCCAGGGGCCGACTATGGCTACACCTTC. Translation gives CASSNPPGADYGYTF.

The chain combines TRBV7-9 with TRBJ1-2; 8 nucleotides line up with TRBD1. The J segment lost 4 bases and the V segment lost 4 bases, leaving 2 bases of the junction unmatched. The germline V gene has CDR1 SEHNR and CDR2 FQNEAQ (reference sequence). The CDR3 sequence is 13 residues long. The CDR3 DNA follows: TGTGCCAGCAGCTCCACAGGGGGCTATGGCTACACCTTC. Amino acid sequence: CASSSTGGYGYTF.

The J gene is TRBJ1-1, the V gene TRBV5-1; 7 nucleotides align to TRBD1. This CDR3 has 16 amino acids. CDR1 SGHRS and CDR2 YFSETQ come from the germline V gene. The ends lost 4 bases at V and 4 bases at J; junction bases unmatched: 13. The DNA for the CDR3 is TGCGCCAGCAGCGGTCAACAGGGGACCCTCGTCACTGAAGCTTTCTTT. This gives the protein CASSGQQGTLVTEAFF. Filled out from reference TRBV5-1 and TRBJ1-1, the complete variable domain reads KAGVTQTPRYLIKTRGQQVTLSCSPISGHRSVSWYQQTPGQGLQFLFEYFSETQRNKGNFPGRFSGRQFSNSRSEMNVSTLELGDSALYLCASSGQQGTLVTEAFFGQGTRLTVV.

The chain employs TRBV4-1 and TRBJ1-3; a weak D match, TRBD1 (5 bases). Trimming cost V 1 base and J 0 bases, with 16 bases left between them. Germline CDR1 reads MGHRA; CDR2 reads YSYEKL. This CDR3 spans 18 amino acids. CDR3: CASSQAPTGGGSGNTIYF. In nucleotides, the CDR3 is TGCGCCAGCAGCCAAGCACCGACCGGGGGGGGCTCTGGAAACACCATATATTTT.

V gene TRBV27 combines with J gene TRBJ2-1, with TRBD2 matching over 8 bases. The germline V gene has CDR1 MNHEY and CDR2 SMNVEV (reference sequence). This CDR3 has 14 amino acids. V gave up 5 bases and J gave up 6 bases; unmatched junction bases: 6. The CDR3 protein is CASSPLTSGNEQFF. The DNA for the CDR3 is TGTGCCAGCAGTCCCCTCACTAGCGGCAATGAGCAGTTCTTC.

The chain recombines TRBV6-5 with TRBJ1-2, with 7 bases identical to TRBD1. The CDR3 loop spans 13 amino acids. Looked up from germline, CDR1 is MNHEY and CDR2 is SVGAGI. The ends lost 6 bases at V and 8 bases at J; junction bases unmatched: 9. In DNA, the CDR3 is TGTGCCAGCAGAACCACAGGGGCAGGCGGCTACACCTTC. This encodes CASRTTGAGGYTF.

CDR3 bases: TGTGCCAGCACCCCTATTTCGGGGAATGAGCAGTTCTTC. Its translation is CASTPISGNEQFF. This chain uses TRBV14 with TRBJ2-1; weak D call: TRBD2 (5 bases). CDR1 is SGHDN and CDR2 is FVKESK in the germline V gene. CDR3 length: 13 amino acids. V dropped 7 bases and J dropped 7 bases, with 14 bases sitting between them.

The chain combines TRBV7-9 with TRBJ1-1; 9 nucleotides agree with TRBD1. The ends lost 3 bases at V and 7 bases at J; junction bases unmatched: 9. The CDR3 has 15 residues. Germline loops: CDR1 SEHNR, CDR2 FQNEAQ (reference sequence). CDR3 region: CASSFRGQGAFEAFF. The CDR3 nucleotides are TGTGCCAGCAGCTTTAGGGGACAGGGAGCCTTTGAAGCTTTCTTT.

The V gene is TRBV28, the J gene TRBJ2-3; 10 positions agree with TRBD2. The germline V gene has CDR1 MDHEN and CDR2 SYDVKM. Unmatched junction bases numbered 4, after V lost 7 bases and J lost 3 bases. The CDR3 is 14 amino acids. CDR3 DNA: TGTGCCAGCAAAGCGGGAGGGATTACAGATACGCAGTATTTT. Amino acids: CASKAGGITDTQYF.

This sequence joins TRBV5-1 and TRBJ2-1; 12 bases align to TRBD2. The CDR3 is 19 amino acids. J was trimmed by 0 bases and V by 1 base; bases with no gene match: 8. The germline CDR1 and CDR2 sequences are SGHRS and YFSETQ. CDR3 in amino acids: CASSLSGTSGSYSYNEQFF. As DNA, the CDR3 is TGCGCCAGCAGCTTGTCGGGGACTAGCGGGTCCTACTCCTACAATGAGCAGTTCTTC.

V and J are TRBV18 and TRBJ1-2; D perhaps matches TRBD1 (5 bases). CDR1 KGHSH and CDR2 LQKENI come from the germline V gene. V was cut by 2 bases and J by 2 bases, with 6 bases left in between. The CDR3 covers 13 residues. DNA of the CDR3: TGTGCCAGCTCACCAAAGGGGAACTATGGCTACACCTTC. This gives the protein CASSPKGNYGYTF. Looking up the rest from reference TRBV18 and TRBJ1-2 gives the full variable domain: NAGVMQNPRHLVRRRGQEARLRCSPMKGHSHVYWYRQLPEEGLKFMVYLQKENIIDESGMPKERFSAEFPKEGPSILRIQQVVRGDSAAYFCASSPKGNYGYTFGSGTRLTVV.

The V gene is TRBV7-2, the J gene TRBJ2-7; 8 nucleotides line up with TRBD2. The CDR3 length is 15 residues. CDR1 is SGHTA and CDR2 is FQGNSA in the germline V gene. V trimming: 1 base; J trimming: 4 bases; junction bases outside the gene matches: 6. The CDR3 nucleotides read TGTGCCAGCAGCTTAGATGCGGGAGGAGTATACGAGCAGTACTTC. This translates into CASSLDAGGVYEQYF.

CDR3 DNA sequence: TGTGCCAGCAGCTTGAAAATAGGAGAGATCTCGAACACCTTC. It codes for CASSLKIGEISNTF. The chain carries TRBV7-2 and TRBJ1-2; D call uncertain. In germline, CDR1 is SGHTA, CDR2 FQGNSA. Deletions cut 3 bases from V and 12 bases from J, with 20 bases between. This CDR3 has 14 amino acids.

DNA of the CDR3: TGCGCCAGCAGCCTTCTCCGGACAACGAAAAGCAATCAGCCCCAGCATTTT. As protein: CASSLLRTTKSNQPQHF. The rearrangement uses TRBV5-1 and TRBJ1-5; TRBD1 might be the D (5 bases). This CDR3 contains 17 residues. The germline gives CDR1 SGHRS, CDR2 YFSETQ. The V end was cut by 4 bases, the J end by 1 base, with 18 bases between.

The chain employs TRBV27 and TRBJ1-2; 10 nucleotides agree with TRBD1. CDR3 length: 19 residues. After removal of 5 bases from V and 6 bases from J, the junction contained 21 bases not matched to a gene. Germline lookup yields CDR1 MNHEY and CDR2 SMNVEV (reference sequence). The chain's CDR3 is CASSTQLTAGDRGKNGYTF. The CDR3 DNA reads TGTGCCAGCAGTACCCAATTAACTGCGGGGGACAGGGGTAAAAATGGCTACACCTTC.